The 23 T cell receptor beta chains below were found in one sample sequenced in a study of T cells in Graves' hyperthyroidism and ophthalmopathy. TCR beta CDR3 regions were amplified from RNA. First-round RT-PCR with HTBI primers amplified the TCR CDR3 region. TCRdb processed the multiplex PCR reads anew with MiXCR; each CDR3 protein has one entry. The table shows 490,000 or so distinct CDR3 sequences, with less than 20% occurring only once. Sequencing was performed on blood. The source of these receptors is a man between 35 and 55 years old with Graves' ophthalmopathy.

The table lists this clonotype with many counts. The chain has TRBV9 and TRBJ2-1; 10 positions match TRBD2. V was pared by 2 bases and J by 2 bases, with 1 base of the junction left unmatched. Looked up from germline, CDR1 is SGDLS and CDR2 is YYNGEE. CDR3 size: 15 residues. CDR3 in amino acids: CASSVSGGPYNEQFF. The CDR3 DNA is TGTGCCAGCAGCGTTAGCGGGGGGCCCTACAATGAGCAGTTCTTC.

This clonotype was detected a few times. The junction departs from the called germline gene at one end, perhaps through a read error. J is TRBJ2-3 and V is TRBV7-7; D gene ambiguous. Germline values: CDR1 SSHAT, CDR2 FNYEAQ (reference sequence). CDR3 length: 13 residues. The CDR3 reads CASSLAWADTQYF. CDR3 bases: TGTGCTAGCAGCTTAGCCTGGGCAGATACGCAGTATTTT.

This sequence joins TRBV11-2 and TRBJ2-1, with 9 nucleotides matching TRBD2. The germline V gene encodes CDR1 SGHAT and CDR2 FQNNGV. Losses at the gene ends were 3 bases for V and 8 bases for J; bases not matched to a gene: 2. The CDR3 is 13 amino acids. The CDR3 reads CASSLAGGHEQFF. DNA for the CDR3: TGTGCCAGCAGCTTGGCGGGAGGGCATGAGCAGTTCTTC.

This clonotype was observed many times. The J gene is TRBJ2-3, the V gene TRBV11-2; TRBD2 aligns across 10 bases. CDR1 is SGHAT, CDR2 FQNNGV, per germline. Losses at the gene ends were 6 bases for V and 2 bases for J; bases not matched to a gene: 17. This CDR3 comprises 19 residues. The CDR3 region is CASRTDGTGTSELTDTQYF. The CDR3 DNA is TGTGCCAGCAGGACAGACGGGACCGGGACTAGCGAGCTCACAGATACGCAGTATTTT.

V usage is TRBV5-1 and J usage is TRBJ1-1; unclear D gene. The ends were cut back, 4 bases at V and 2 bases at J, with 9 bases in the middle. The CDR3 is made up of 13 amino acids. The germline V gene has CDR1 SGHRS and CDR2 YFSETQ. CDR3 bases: TGCGCCAGCAGCAACCCCCCCAACACTGAAGCTTTCTTT. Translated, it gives CASSNPPNTEAFF.

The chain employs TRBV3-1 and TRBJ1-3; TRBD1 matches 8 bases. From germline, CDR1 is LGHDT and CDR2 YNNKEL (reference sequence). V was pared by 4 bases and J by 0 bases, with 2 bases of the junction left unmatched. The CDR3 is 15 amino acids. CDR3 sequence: CASSPDRGSGNTIYF. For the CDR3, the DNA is TGTGCCAGCAGCCCCGACAGGGGCTCTGGAAACACCATATATTTT.

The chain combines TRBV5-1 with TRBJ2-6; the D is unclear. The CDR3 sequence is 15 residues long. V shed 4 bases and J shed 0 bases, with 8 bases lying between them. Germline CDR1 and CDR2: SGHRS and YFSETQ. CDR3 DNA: TGCGCCAGCAGCACCGGTAGCTCTGGGGCCAACGTCCTGACTTTC. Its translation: CASSTGSSGANVLTF.

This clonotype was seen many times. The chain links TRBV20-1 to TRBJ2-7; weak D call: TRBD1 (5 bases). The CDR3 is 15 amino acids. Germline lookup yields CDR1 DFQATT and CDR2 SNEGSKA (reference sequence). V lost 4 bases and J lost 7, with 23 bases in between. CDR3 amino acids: CSAKAKGPAEGEQYF. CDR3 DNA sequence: TGCAGTGCTAAAGCCAAGGGGCCAGCCGAAGGTGAGCAGTACTTC.

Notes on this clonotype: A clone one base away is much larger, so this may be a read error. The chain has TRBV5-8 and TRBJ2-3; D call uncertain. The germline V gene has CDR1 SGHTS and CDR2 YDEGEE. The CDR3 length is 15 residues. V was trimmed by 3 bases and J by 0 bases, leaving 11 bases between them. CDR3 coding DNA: TGTGCCAGCAGCTCGGCGTTGCGAAGCACAGATACGCAGTATTTT. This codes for CASSSALRSTDTQYF. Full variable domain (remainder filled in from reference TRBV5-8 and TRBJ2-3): EAGVTQSPTHLIKTRGQQATLRCSPISGHTSVYWYQQALGLGLQFLLWYDEGEERNRGNFPPRFSGRQFPNYSSELNVNALELEDSALYLCASSSALRSTDTQYFGPGTRLTVL.

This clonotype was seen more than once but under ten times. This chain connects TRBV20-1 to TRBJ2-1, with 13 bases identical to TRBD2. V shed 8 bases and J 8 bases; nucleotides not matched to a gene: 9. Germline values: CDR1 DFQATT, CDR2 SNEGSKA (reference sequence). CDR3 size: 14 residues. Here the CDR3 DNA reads TGCAGTCCTTGGACTAGCGGGAGATTGGATGAGCAGTTCTTC. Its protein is CSPWTSGRLDEQFF.

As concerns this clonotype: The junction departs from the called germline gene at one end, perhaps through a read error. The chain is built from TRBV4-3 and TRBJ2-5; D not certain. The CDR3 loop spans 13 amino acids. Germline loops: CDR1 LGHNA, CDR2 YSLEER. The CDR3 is CTSSQDHFGTQYF. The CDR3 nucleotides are TGCACCAGCAGCCAAGATCACTTTGGGACCCAGTACTTC.

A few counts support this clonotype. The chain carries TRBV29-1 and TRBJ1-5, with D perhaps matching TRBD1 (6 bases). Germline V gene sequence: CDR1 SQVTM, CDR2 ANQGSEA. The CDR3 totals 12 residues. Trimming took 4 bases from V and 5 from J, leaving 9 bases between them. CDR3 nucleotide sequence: TGCAGCGTTGGGGGGGCCGATCAGCCCCAGCATTTT. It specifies CSVGGADQPQHF.

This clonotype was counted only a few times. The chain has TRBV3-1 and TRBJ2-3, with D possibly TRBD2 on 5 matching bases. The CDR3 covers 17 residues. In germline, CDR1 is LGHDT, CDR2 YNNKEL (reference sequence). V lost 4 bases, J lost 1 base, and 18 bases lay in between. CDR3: CASSLRTPRAGTDTQYF. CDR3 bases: TGTGCCAGCAGCCTAAGGACGCCGAGGGCCGGCACAGATACGCAGTATTTT.

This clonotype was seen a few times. The CDR3 DNA sequence: TGTGCCAGCAGCATCACGGGGAGGGTCTATGGCTACACCTTC. Translated: CASSITGRVYGYTF. The V gene is TRBV7-8, the J gene TRBJ1-2; no reliable D call. The CDR3 length is 14 residues. Trimming took off 5 bases at V and 4 bases at J, with 14 bases between the two ends. From germline, CDR1 is SGHVS and CDR2 FQNEAQ.

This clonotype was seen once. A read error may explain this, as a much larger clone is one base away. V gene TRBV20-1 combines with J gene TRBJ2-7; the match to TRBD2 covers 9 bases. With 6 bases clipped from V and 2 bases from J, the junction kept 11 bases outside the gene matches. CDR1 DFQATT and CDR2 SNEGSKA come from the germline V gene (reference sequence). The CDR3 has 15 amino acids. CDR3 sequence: CSAESASGATYEQYF. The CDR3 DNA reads TGCAGTGCCGAGTCCGCTAGCGGGGCGACCTACGAGCAGTACTTC.

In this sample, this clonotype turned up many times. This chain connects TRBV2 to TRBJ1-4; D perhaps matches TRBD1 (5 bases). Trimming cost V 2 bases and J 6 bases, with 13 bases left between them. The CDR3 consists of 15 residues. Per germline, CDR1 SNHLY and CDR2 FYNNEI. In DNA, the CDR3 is TGTGCCAGCAGTGAAAATAGGGGATTTGATGAAAAACTGTTTTTT. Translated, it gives CASSENRGFDEKLFF.

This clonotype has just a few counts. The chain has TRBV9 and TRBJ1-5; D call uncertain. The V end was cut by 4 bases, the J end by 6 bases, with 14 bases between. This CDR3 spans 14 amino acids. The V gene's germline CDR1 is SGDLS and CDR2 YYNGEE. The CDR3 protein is CASSPTSGVQPQHF. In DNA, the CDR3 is TGTGCCAGCAGCCCAACGAGCGGGGTTCAGCCCCAGCATTTT.

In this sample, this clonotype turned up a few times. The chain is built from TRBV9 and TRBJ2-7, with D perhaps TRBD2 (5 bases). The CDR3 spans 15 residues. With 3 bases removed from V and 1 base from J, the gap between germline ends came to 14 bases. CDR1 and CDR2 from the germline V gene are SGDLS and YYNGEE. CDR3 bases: TGTGCCAGCAGCGGCACCGGGGTCAGATCCTACGAGCAGTACTTC. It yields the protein CASSGTGVRSYEQYF.

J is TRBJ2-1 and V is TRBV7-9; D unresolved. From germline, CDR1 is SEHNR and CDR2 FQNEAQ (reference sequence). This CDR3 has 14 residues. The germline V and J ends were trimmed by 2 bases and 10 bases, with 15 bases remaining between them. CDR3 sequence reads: CASSLISRSGEQFF. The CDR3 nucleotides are TGTGCCAGCAGCTTAATTTCCAGGTCAGGAGAGCAGTTCTTC.

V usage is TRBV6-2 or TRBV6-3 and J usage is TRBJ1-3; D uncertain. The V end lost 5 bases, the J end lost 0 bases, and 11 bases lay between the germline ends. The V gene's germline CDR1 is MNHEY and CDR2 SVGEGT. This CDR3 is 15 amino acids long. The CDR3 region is CASSLQPSSGNTIYF. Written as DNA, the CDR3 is TGTGCCAGCAGTCTTCAGCCAAGCTCTGGAAACACCATATATTTT.

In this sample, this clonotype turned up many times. For the CDR3, the DNA is TGTGCCAGCACTGACCTCGTCACTAGCACAGATACGCAGTATTTT. Translating it yields CASTDLVTSTDTQYF. The chain links TRBV11-2 to TRBJ2-3, with D unclear. Germline loops: CDR1 SGHAT, CDR2 FQNNGV. With 7 bases removed from V and 0 bases from J, the gap between germline ends came to 14 bases. The CDR3 contains 15 residues.

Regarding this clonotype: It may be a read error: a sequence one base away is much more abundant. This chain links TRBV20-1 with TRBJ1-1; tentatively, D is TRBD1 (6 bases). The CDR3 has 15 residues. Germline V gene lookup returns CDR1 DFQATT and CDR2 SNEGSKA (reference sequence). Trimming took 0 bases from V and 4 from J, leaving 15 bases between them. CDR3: CSARDQGRGGTEAFF. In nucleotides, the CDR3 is TGCAGTGCTAGAGATCAGGGGCGGGGGGGCACTGAAGCTTTCTTT.

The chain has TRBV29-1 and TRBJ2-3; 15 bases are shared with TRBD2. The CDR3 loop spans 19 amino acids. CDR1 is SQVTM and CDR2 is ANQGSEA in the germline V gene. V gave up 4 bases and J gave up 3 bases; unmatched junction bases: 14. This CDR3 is CSVVGLGTSGGRGTDTQYF. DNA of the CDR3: TGCAGCGTTGTGGGGCTGGGGACTAGCGGGGGGCGGGGGACAGATACGCAGTATTTT.